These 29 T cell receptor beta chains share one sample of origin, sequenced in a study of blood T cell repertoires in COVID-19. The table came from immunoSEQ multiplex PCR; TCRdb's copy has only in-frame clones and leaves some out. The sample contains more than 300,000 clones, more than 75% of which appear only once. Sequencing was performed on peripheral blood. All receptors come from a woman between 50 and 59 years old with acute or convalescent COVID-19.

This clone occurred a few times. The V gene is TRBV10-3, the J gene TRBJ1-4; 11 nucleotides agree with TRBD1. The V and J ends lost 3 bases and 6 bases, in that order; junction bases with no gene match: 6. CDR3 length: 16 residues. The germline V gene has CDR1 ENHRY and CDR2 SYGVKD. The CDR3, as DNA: TGTGCCATCAGTGACGACCGGGACAGGGGGGATGAAAAACTGTTTTTT. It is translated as CAISDDRDRGDEKLFF.

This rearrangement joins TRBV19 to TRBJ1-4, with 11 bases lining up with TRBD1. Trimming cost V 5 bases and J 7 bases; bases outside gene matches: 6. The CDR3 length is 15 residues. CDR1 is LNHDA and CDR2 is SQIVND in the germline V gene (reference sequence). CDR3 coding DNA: TGTGCCAGTAGTGACTTAGGACAGGGGGCTGAAAAACTGTTTTTT. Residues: CASSDLGQGAEKLFF.

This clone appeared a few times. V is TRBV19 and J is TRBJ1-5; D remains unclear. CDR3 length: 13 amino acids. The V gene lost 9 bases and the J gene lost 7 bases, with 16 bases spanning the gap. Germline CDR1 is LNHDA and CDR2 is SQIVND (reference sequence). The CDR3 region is CASSRGEVQPQHF. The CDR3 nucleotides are TGTGCCAGCTCTCGGGGAGAGGTACAGCCCCAGCATTTT.

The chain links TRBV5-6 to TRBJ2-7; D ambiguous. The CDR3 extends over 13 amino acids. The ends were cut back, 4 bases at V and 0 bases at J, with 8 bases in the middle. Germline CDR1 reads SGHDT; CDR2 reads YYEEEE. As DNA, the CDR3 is TGTGCCAGCAGCATCCTAGACTCCTACGAGCAGTACTTC. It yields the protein CASSILDSYEQYF.

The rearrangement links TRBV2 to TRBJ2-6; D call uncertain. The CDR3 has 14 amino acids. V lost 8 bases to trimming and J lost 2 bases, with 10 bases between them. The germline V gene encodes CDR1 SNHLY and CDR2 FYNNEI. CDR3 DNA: TGTGCCAGCTGTTTTGCGGCTGGGGCCAACGTCCTGACTTTC. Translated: CASCFAAGANVLTF.

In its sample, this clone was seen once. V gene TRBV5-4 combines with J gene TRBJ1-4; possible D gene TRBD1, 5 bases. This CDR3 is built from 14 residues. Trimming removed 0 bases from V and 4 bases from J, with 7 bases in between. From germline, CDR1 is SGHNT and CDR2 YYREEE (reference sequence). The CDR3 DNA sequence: TGTGCCAGCAGCTTGGGACAGAATAATGAAAAACTGTTTTTT. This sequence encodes CASSLGQNNEKLFF. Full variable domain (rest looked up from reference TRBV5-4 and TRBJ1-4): ETGVTQSPTHLIKTRGQQVTLRCSSQSGHNTVSWYQQALGQGPQFIFQYYREEENGRGNFPPRFSGLQFPNYSSELNVNALELDDSALYLCASSLGQNNEKLFFGSGTQLSVL.

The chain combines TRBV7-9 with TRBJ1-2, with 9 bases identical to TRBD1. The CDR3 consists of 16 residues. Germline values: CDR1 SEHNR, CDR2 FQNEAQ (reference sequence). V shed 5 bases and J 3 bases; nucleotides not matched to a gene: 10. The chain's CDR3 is CASSPRTGVIDYGYTF. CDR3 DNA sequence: TGTGCCAGCAGCCCGAGGACAGGGGTTATCGACTATGGCTACACCTTC.

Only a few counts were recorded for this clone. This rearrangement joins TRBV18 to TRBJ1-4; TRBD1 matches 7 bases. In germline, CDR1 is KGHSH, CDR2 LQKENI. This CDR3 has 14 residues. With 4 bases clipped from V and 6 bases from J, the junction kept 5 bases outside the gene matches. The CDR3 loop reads CASSQRQGDEKLFF. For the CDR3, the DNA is TGTGCCAGCTCACAGCGACAGGGAGATGAAAAACTGTTTTTT.

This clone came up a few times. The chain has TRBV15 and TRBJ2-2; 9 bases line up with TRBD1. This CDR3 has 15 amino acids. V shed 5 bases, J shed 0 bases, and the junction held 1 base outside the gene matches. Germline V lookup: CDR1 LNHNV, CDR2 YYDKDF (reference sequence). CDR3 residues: CATSGQGSNTGELFF. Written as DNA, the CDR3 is TGTGCCACCAGCGGACAGGGGTCGAACACCGGGGAGCTGTTTTTT.

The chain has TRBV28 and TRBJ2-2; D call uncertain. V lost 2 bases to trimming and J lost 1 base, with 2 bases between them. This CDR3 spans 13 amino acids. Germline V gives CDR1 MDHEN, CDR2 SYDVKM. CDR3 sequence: CASSLQNTGELFF. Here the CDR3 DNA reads TGTGCCAGCAGTTTACAGAACACCGGGGAGCTGTTTTTT. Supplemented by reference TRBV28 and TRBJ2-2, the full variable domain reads DVKVTQSSRYLVKRTGEKVFLECVQDMDHENMFWYRQDPGLGLRLIYFSYDVKMKEKGDIPEGYSVSREKKERFSLILESASTNQTSMYLCASSLQNTGELFFGEGSRLTVL.

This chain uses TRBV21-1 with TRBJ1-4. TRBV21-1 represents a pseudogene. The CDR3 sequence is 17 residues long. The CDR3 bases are TGTGCCAGCAGGACTTTTGGGGGGGGCCCAACTAATGAAAAACTGTTTTTT. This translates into CASRTFGGGPTNEKLFF.

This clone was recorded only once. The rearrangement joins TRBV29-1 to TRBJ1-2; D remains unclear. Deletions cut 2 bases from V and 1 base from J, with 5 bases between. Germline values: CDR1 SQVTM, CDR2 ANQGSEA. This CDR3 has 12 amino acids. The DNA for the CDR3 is TGCAGCGTTGAACACAGTAACTATGGCTACACCTTC. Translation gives CSVEHSNYGYTF.

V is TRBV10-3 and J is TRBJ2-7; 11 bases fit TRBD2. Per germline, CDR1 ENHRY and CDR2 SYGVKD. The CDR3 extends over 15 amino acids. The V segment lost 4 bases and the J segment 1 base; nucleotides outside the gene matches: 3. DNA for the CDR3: TGTGCCATCAGTGGACTAGCGGGAAGTTCCTACGAGCAGTACTTC. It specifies CAISGLAGSSYEQYF.

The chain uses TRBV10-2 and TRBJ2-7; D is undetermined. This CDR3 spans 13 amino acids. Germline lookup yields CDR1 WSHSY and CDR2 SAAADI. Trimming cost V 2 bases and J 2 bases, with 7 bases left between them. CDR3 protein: CASSETFTYEQYF. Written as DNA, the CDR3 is TGCGCCAGCAGTGAGACTTTCACCTACGAGCAGTACTTC.

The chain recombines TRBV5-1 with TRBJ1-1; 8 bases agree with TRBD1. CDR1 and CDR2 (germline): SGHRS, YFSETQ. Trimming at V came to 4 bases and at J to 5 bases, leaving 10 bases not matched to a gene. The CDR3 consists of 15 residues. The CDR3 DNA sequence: TGCGCCAGCAGCCGGAAAACGACAGGGGAGACTGAAGCTTTCTTT. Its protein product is CASSRKTTGETEAFF.

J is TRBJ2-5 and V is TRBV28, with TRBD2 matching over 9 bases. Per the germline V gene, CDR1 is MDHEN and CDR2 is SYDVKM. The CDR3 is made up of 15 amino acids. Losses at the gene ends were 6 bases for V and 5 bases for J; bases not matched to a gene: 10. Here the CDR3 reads CASSSPGLAIETQYF. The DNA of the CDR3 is TGTGCCAGCAGCTCTCCGGGACTAGCAATTGAGACCCAGTACTTC. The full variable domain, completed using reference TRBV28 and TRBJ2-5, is DVKVTQSSRYLVKRTGEKVFLECVQDMDHENMFWYRQDPGLGLRLIYFSYDVKMKEKGDIPEGYSVSREKKERFSLILESASTNQTSMYLCASSSPGLAIETQYFGPGTRLLVL.

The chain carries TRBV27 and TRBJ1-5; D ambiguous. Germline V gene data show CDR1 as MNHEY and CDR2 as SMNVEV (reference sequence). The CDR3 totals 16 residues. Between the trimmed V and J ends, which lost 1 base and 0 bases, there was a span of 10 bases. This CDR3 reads CASSLYGQYSNQPQHF. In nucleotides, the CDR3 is TGTGCCAGCAGTTTATATGGCCAGTATAGCAATCAGCCCCAGCATTTT.

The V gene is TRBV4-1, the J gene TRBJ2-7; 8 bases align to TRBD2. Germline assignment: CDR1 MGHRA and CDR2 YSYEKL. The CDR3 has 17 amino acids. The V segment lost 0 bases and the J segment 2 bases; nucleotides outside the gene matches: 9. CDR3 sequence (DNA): TGCGCCAGCAGCCAAGAGGCCCGTAGCGGGACCCCCTACGAGCAGTACTTC. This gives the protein CASSQEARSGTPYEQYF.

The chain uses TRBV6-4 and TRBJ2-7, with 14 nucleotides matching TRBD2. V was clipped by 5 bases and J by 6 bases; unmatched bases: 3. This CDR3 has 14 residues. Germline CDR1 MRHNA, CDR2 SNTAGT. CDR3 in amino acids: CASSRTSGGSEQYF. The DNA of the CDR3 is TGTGCCAGCAGTCGGACTAGCGGGGGGAGCGAGCAGTACTTC.

The CDR3 coding sequence is TGCGCCAGCAGCTTGGCCGCCGGGACAGTCTCCTACGAGCAGTACTTC. Amino acid sequence: CASSLAAGTVSYEQYF. The chain is built from TRBV5-1 and TRBJ2-7; 7 bases agree with TRBD1. This CDR3 contains 16 residues. Trimming took 0 bases from V and 0 from J; bases not matched to a gene: 6. Germline-derived CDR1 and CDR2 are SGHRS and YFSETQ.

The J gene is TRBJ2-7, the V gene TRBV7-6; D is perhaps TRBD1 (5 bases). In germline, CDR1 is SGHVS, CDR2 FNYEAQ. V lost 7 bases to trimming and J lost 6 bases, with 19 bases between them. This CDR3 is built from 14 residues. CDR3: CASKVGQGTLEQYF. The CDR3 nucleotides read TGTGCCAGCAAGGTCGGGCAGGGAACCCTCGAGCAGTACTTC.

CDR3 bases: TGTGCCAGTAGTATACGGGACAGGGTTGGCTACACCTTC. It specifies CASSIRDRVGYTF. The rearrangement uses TRBV19 and TRBJ1-2; 9 positions match TRBD1. CDR3 length: 13 amino acids. The junction had 2 bases not matched to a gene; V was cut back by 2 bases and J by 7 bases. The V gene's germline CDR1 is LNHDA and CDR2 SQIVND (reference sequence). The full variable domain, in which reference TRBV19 and TRBJ1-2 provide the parts outside the CDR3, is DGGITQSPKYLFRKEGQNVTLSCEQNLNHDAMYWYRQDPGQGLRLIYYSQIVNDFQKGDIAEGYSVSREKKESFPLTVTSAQKNPTAFYLCASSIRDRVGYTFGSGTRLTVV.

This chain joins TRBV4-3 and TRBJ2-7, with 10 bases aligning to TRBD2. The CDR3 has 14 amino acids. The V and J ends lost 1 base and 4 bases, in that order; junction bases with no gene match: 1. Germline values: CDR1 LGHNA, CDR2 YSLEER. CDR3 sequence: CASSQGLAGYEQYF. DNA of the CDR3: TGCGCCAGCAGCCAAGGACTAGCGGGTTACGAGCAGTACTTC.

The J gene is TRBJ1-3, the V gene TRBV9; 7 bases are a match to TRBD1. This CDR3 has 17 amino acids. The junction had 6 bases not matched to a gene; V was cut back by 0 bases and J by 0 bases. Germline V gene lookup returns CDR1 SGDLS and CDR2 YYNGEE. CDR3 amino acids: CASSVDRQGFSGNTIYF. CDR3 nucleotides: TGTGCCAGCAGCGTAGACCGACAGGGATTCTCTGGAAACACCATATATTTT.

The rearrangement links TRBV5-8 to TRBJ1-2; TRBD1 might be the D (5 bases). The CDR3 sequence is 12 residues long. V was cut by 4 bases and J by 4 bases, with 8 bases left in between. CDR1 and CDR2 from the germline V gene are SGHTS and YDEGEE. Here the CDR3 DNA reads TGTGCCAGCAGCCCGGGGGTCTATGGCTACACCTTC. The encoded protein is CASSPGVYGYTF.

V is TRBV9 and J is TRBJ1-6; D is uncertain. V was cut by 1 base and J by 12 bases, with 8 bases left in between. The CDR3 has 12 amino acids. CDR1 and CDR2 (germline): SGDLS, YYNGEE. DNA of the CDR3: TGTGCCAGCAGCGTAAGCGGCGGACCCCTCCACTTT. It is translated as CASSVSGGPLHF.

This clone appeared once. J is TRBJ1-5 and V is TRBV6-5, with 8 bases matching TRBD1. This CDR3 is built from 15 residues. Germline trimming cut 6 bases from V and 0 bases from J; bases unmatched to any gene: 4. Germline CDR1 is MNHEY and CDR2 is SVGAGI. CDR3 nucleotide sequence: TGTGCCAGCAGGTGGGACAGGTATAGCAATCAGCCCCAGCATTTT. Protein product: CASRWDRYSNQPQHF.

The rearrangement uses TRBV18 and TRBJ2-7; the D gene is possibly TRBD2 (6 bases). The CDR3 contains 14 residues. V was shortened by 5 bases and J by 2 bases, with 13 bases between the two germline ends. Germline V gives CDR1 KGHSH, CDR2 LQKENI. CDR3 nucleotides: TGTGCCAGCTCAACGTCGGGACTTACCTACGAGCAGTACTTC. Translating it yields CASSTSGLTYEQYF.

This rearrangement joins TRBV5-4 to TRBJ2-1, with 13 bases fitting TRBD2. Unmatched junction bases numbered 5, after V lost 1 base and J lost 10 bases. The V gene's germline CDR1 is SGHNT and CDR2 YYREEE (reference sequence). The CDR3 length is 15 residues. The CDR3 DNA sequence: TGTGCCAGCAGCTTGAGGACTAGCGGGAGCGGCGAGCAGTTCTTC. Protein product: CASSLRTSGSGEQFF.